These 25 T cell receptor beta chains share one sample of origin, sequenced in a study of cytomegalovirus exposure and HLA in healthy donors (dated by TCRdb to about 2017). Libraries were built with the immunoSEQ multiplex PCR assay. For the multiplex PCR, a mixture combining 60 forward primers for TCR Vbeta segments and 13 reverse primers for TCR Jbeta segments was used. In its TCRdb copy, this immuneACCESS table keeps in-frame sequences only and misses some clones. Where compared with another copy, unresolved V genes explain less than half of these, and the others have no known cause. The sample contains over 150,000 clones, approximately 80% of them found a single time. Around 4.1% of the sample comes from the top ten. What was sequenced was PBMCs. The receptors here all came from a woman between 35 and 50 years old in good health and CMV-seronegative.

J is TRBJ1-2 and V is TRBV29-1; the match to TRBD1 covers 11 bases. CDR3 length equals 14 residues. Looked up from germline, CDR1 is SQVTM and CDR2 is ANQGSEA. Trimming took 4 bases from V and 11 from J; bases not matched to a gene: 12. CDR3 coding DNA: TGCAGCGTTGTTGGTGGGACAGGGGGTTTTGGATACACCTTC. Its protein is CSVVGGTGGFGYTF. Drawing the rest from reference TRBV29-1 and TRBJ1-2, the complete variable domain is SAVISQKPSRDICQRGTSLTIQCQVDSQVTMMFWYRQQPGQSLTLIATANQGSEATYESGFVIDKFPISRPNLTFSTLTVSNMSPEDSSIYLCSVVGGTGGFGYTFGSGTRLTVV.

The rearrangement links TRBV5-1 to TRBJ2-2, with D maybe TRBD2 (5 bases). Germline loops: CDR1 SGHRS, CDR2 YFSETQ. The CDR3 extends over 15 amino acids. The germline V and J ends were trimmed by 4 bases and 4 bases, with 14 bases remaining between them. CDR3 sequence reads: CASSMDSQFTGELFF. The CDR3 DNA sequence: TGCGCCAGCAGCATGGACTCTCAATTCACCGGGGAGCTGTTTTTT.

The chain recombines TRBV19 with TRBJ1-5, with D unclear. From germline, CDR1 is LNHDA and CDR2 SQIVND (reference sequence). V lost 2 bases, J lost 3 bases, and 8 bases lay in between. This CDR3 spans 14 amino acids. In DNA form, the CDR3 reads TGTGCCAGTAGTATATACGGGGACAATCAGCCCCAGCATTTT. Protein: CASSIYGDNQPQHF.

The V and J genes are TRBV11-3 and TRBJ1-1; D gene uncertain. V was shortened by 5 bases and J by 1 base, with 11 bases between the two germline ends. Germline V gene sequence: CDR1 SGHNT, CDR2 YENEEA. This CDR3 is 14 amino acids long. The CDR3 sequence is CASSLGLTNTEAFF. As DNA, the CDR3 is TGTGCCAGCAGCCTAGGACTGACGAACACTGAAGCTTTCTTT.

The CDR3: CASSPGRGETDTQYF. Here the CDR3 DNA reads TGTGCCAGCAGCCCAGGGAGGGGGGAAACAGATACGCAGTATTTT. The chain recombines TRBV11-2 with TRBJ2-3; D might be TRBD2 (7 bases). Trimming cost V 5 bases and J 3 bases, with 15 bases left between them. Germline CDR1 and CDR2: SGHAT and FQNNGV. This CDR3 comprises 15 residues.

The chain recombines TRBV5-1 with TRBJ2-1; TRBD2 agrees at 9 bases. Germline CDR1 SGHRS, CDR2 YFSETQ. With 0 bases clipped from V and 6 bases from J, the junction kept 10 bases outside the gene matches. The CDR3 extends over 17 amino acids. The CDR3 coding sequence is TGCGCCAGCAGCTTGGCCTCGGCGGGAGGGGGTGGCAATGAGCAGTTCTTC. Translating it yields CASSLASAGGGGNEQFF.

J is TRBJ2-5 and V is TRBV6-6; TRBD2 is a possible D gene (6 bases). The V end was cut by 3 bases, the J end by 3 bases, with 11 bases between. The CDR3 spans 14 residues. CDR1 and CDR2 (germline): MNHNY, SVGAGI (reference sequence). CDR3 sequence reads: CASSYLASEETQYF. DNA of the CDR3: TGTGCCAGCAGTTATCTAGCGTCGGAAGAGACCCAGTACTTC.

This chain joins TRBV5-5 and TRBJ1-2, with D perhaps TRBD1 (6 bases). Germline values: CDR1 SGHKS, CDR2 YYEKEE (reference sequence). CDR3 length equals 14 residues. V lost 4 bases and J 8 bases, leaving 18 bases between the germline ends. In DNA form, the CDR3 reads TGTGCCAGCAGCCAAGACAGGTCACTTAGGGGCTACACCTTC. This translates into CASSQDRSLRGYTF. Combining the CDR3 with reference TRBV5-5 and TRBJ1-2 gives the whole variable domain DAGVTQSPTHLIKTRGQQVTLRCSPISGHKSVSWYQQVLGQGPQFIFQYYEKEERGRGNFPDRFSARQFPNYSSELNVNALLLGDSALYLCASSQDRSLRGYTFGSGTRLTVV.

This clone showed up just once. The gene calls are TRBV6-5 and TRBJ1-2, with 9 positions matching TRBD1. CDR3 length: 14 amino acids. From germline, CDR1 is MNHEY and CDR2 SVGAGI. V shed 5 bases, J shed 6 bases, and the junction held 7 bases outside the gene matches. The CDR3 loop reads CASSPRDRDDGYTF. The CDR3 DNA reads TGTGCCAGCAGTCCCCGGGACAGGGATGATGGCTACACCTTC.

The genes are TRBV5-1 and TRBJ2-6; TRBD1 aligns across 10 bases. The V and J ends lost 6 bases and 1 base, in that order; junction bases with no gene match: 7. The CDR3 has 17 amino acids. Germline V gene sequence: CDR1 SGHRS, CDR2 YFSETQ. The CDR3: CASTPGTGASGANVLTF. CDR3 DNA: TGCGCCAGCACGCCCGGGACAGGGGCATCTGGGGCCAACGTCCTGACTTTC.

The chain is built from TRBV28 and TRBJ2-4, with 8 positions matching TRBD2. The CDR3 is 20 residues long. CDR1 and CDR2 from the germline V gene are MDHEN and SYDVKM. With 7 bases clipped from V and 1 base from J, the junction kept 21 bases outside the gene matches. CDR3 amino acids: CASNPLFSREGGVAKNIQYF. The CDR3 bases are TGTGCCAGCAACCCGCTATTCAGTCGGGAGGGGGGGGTCGCCAAAAACATTCAGTACTTC.

The CDR3 sequence is CASSIATGGQETQYF. In DNA form, the CDR3 reads TGTGCCAGTAGTATAGCGACAGGCGGACAAGAGACCCAGTACTTC. The chain joins TRBV19 to TRBJ2-5; TRBD1 is a possible D gene (6 bases). The CDR3 extends over 15 amino acids. CDR1 LNHDA and CDR2 SQIVND come from the germline V gene (reference sequence). The V end was cut by 1 base, the J end by 2 bases, with 11 bases between.

The V gene is TRBV25-1, the J gene TRBJ2-5, with D perhaps TRBD2 (5 bases). Gene TRBJ2-7 matches the end of the DNA better, so the J call may be wrong. Germline V CDR1 and CDR2: MGHDK, SYGVNS. This CDR3 is 14 amino acids long. The chain's CDR3 is CASSSRLGDYEQYF. CDR3 nucleotides: TGTGCCAGCAGCTCCAGGCTGGGAGACTACGAGCAGTACTTC.

This clone was observed a single time. The rearrangement links TRBV6-1 to TRBJ1-5; tentatively, D is TRBD1 (5 bases). CDR1 MNHNS and CDR2 SASEGT come from the germline V gene. Trimming removed 2 bases at V and 4 bases at J, with 9 bases between. CDR3 length: 14 amino acids. The CDR3 sequence: CASSERGDNQPQHF. CDR3 coding DNA: TGTGCCAGCAGTGAAAGGGGTGATAATCAGCCCCAGCATTTT.

This chain links TRBV25-1 with TRBJ2-1; the match to TRBD1 covers 8 bases. Trimming cost V 2 bases and J 7 bases; bases outside gene matches: 7. Germline V gene data show CDR1 as MGHDK and CDR2 as SYGVNS. The CDR3 is 15 amino acids. CDR3 nucleotides: TGTGCCAGCAGTGAAGGGACAGGTGGGGGTAATGAGCAGTTCTTC. As protein: CASSEGTGGGNEQFF. The variable domain in full, with the rest retrieved from reference TRBV25-1 and TRBJ2-1, is EADIYQTPRYLVIGTGKKITLECSQTMGHDKMYWYQQDPGMELHLIHYSYGVNSTEKGDLSSESTVSRIRTEHFPLTLESARPSHTSQYLCASSEGTGGGNEQFFGPGTRLTVL.

This sequence joins TRBV10-3 and TRBJ2-1, with 10 bases lining up with TRBD2. Germline loops: CDR1 ENHRY, CDR2 SYGVKD. The CDR3 is 15 amino acids. Germline trimming cut 9 bases from V and 1 base from J; bases unmatched to any gene: 6. The CDR3 nucleotides are TGTGCCATAAACCAGCGGGAGGGGTCCTACAATGAGCAGTTCTTC. Protein product: CAINQREGSYNEQFF.

The chain links TRBV30 to TRBJ2-1; TRBD2 matches 11 bases. Looked up from germline, CDR1 is GTSNPN and CDR2 is SVGIG (reference sequence). Germline trimming cut 5 bases from V and 2 bases from J; bases unmatched to any gene: 5. This CDR3 is built from 15 residues. In DNA, the CDR3 is TGTGCCTGGGGGTGGACTAGCGGGCCCTACAATGAGCAGTTCTTC. Translating it yields CAWGWTSGPYNEQFF.

The chain couples TRBV5-1 to TRBJ2-1; tentative D call: TRBD1 (6 bases). The CDR3 is 15 amino acids. Germline CDR1 reads SGHRS; CDR2 reads YFSETQ. V lost 4 bases to trimming and J lost 6 bases, with 17 bases between them. CDR3 sequence (DNA): TGCGCCAGCAGCCAACTGACAGTGGGGGCCAATGAGCAGTTCTTC. This sequence encodes CASSQLTVGANEQFF.

For the CDR3, the DNA is TGCGCCAGCAGTGGACAGGGGAATCCGATGAACACTGAAGCTTTCTTT. Protein: CASSGQGNPMNTEAFF. The genes are TRBV10-2 and TRBJ1-1; TRBD1 matches 8 bases. Germline lookup yields CDR1 WSHSY and CDR2 SAAADI. Trimming removed 4 bases from V and 0 bases from J; junction bases left unmatched: 7. The CDR3 has 16 residues.

The chain couples TRBV28 to TRBJ1-1; a possible D gene is TRBD1 (6 bases). The V and J ends lost 3 bases and 7 bases respectively, with 6 bases between them. The CDR3 spans 11 residues. Germline CDR1 is MDHEN and CDR2 is SYDVKM. The CDR3 DNA reads TGTGCCAGCAGTTTGGACAGTGAAGCTTTCTTT. Translated, it gives CASSLDSEAFF.

The count of this clone is one. V is TRBV10-3 and J is TRBJ2-7; 7 bases are a match to TRBD1. CDR3 length equals 16 residues. Looked up from germline, CDR1 is ENHRY and CDR2 is SYGVKD. Trimming took 0 bases from V and 1 from J; bases not matched to a gene: 6. The CDR3 protein is CAISESDRSPSYEQYF. CDR3 coding DNA: TGTGCCATCAGTGAGTCGGACAGGTCCCCGTCCTACGAGCAGTACTTC.

This chain joins TRBV5-1 and TRBJ1-6; D not resolved. Looked up from germline, CDR1 is SGHRS and CDR2 is YFSETQ. The CDR3 has 15 amino acids. With 5 bases removed from V and 0 bases from J, the gap between germline ends came to 9 bases. CDR3 nucleotide sequence: TGCGCCAGCAGGTACGGGGACTCCTATAATTCACCCCTCCACTTT. It codes for CASRYGDSYNSPLHF.

The chain combines TRBV13 with TRBJ2-7, with no clear D. The CDR3 extends over 13 amino acids. V lost 1 base to trimming and J lost 1 base, with 5 bases between them. The germline V gene has CDR1 PRHDT and CDR2 FYEKMQ (reference sequence). CDR3 residues: CASSLVPSYEQYF. The CDR3 coding sequence is TGTGCCAGCAGCTTAGTCCCGTCCTACGAGCAGTACTTC.

The chain employs TRBV2 and TRBJ1-1; D is undetermined. Germline loops: CDR1 SNHLY, CDR2 FYNNEI. Trimming stripped 7 bases from V and 0 bases from J, with 9 bases between. The CDR3 totals 13 residues. CDR3 sequence reads: CASISTVNTEAFF. The CDR3 DNA is TGTGCCAGCATTTCGACTGTGAACACTGAAGCTTTCTTT.

The chain combines TRBV7-2 with TRBJ1-4, with D perhaps matching TRBD1 (5 bases). The CDR3 has 15 amino acids. V dropped 0 bases and J dropped 8 bases, with 13 bases sitting between them. CDR1 SGHTA and CDR2 FQGNSA come from the germline V gene. DNA for the CDR3: TGTGCCAGCAGCTTAGCGCGGGGGTTTGGGGAAAAACTGTTTTTT. Residues: CASSLARGFGEKLFF. Based on the CDR3 plus reference TRBV7-2 and TRBJ1-4, the full variable domain is GAGVSQSPSNKVTEKGKDVELRCDPISGHTALYWYRQSLGQGLEFLIYFQGNSAPDKSGLPSDRFSAERTGGSVSTLTIQRTQQEDSAVYLCASSLARGFGEKLFFGSGTQLSVL.